The 20 T cell receptor beta chains below come from one sample, sequenced in a study of beta chain features in type 1 diabetes. Reverse transcription of all isolated RNA meant that expressed TCRB transcripts were sequenced. Only in-frame clones appear in the TCRdb table, and some are missing; sequencing was by immunoSEQ multiplex PCR. There are roughly 400,000 clones in the sample; approximately 15% occur only once, and about 0.034% lies in the top ten. Sequencing used naive CD4+ T cells from blood. These receptors were collected from a man under 40 in good health.

The chain's CDR3 is CASSPHRASYEQYF. CDR3 coding DNA: TGCGCCAGCAGCCCTCACAGGGCCTCCTACGAGCAGTACTTC. The V gene is TRBV4-1, the J gene TRBJ2-7; maybe TRBD1 (6 bases). The CDR3 is 14 residues long. CDR1 and CDR2 from the germline V gene are MGHRA and YSYEKL. The ends were cut back, 4 bases at V and 0 bases at J, with 10 bases in the middle.

This chain joins TRBV6-5 and TRBJ2-7; the D gene could be TRBD1 or TRBD2 (5 bases each). Per the germline V gene, CDR1 is MNHEY and CDR2 is SVGAGI. CDR3 length: 15 amino acids. V was trimmed by 6 bases and J by 0 bases, leaving 15 bases between them. The DNA for the CDR3 is TGTGCCAGCAGAACAGCTGGGACCGACTCCTACGAGCAGTACTTC. It specifies CASRTAGTDSYEQYF.

This clone was observed a handful of times. CDR3 sequence: CASSFPQSEKLFF. CDR3 nucleotides: TGCGCCAGCAGCTTCCCGCAGTCTGAAAAACTGTTTTTT. This chain connects TRBV5-1 to TRBJ1-4; D not certain. Trimming took off 2 bases at V and 7 bases at J, with 9 bases between the two ends. Germline V CDR1 and CDR2: SGHRS, YFSETQ. The CDR3 runs 13 residues. Full variable domain (outside the CDR3, taken from reference TRBV5-1 and TRBJ1-4): KAGVTQTPRYLIKTRGQQVTLSCSPISGHRSVSWYQQTPGQGLQFLFEYFSETQRNKGNFPGRFSGRQFSNSRSEMNVSTLELGDSALYLCASSFPQSEKLFFGSGTQLSVL.

This chain links TRBV19 with TRBJ2-2; TRBD2 aligns across 7 bases. Per germline, CDR1 LNHDA and CDR2 SQIVND (reference sequence). Trimming at V came to 5 bases and at J to 4 bases, leaving 10 bases not matched to a gene. CDR3 length equals 16 residues. In nucleotides, the CDR3 is TGTGCCAGTAGTCCTTTGGCGGGAGTTGGCACCGGGGAGCTGTTTTTT. Translating gives CASSPLAGVGTGELFF.

This clone was found a few times. The rearrangement joins TRBV2 to TRBJ2-1; TRBD2 is a possible D gene (6 bases). V was cut by 6 bases and J by 2 bases, with 11 bases left in between. Germline V gene data show CDR1 as SNHLY and CDR2 as FYNNEI. This CDR3 is built from 14 residues. CDR3 coding DNA: TGTGCCAGCAGGCGGCGGGGAGCCTACAATGAGCAGTTCTTC. As protein: CASRRRGAYNEQFF.

This clone was found a few times. The chain couples TRBV5-6 to TRBJ2-5; 11 positions agree with TRBD2. This CDR3 contains 14 residues. V was pared by 0 bases and J by 5 bases, with 0 bases of the junction left unmatched. Looked up from germline, CDR1 is SGHDT and CDR2 is YYEEEE. CDR3 protein: CASSLGLAGETQYF. Here the CDR3 DNA reads TGTGCCAGCAGCTTGGGACTAGCGGGGGAGACCCAGTACTTC. Drawing the rest from reference TRBV5-6 and TRBJ2-5, the complete variable domain is DAGVTQSPTHLIKTRGQQVTLRCSPKSGHDTVSWYQQALGQGPQFIFQYYEEEERQRGNFPDRFSGHQFPNYSSELNVNALLLGDSALYLCASSLGLAGETQYFGPGTRLLVL.

This clone appeared a few times. Additional DNA sequences in this sample encode the identical CDR3. The chain joins TRBV7-9 to TRBJ2-2, with no clear D. Trimming removed 5 bases at V and 2 bases at J, with 3 bases between. CDR1 and CDR2 from the germline V gene are SEHNR and FQNEAQ (reference sequence). The CDR3 totals 12 residues. The chain's CDR3 is CASSTNTGELFF. CDR3 DNA: TGTGCCAGCAGCACTAACACCGGGGAGCTGTTTTTT.

Of note for this clone: The identical CDR3 is also encoded by other nucleotide sequences in the sample. V is TRBV18 and J is TRBJ2-7; no firm D call. Trimming stripped 3 bases from V and 4 bases from J, with 7 bases between. Germline V lookup: CDR1 KGHSH, CDR2 LQKENI. This CDR3 has 12 amino acids. CDR3 sequence reads: CASSPGGYEQYF. The DNA for the CDR3 is TGTGCCAGCTCACCGGGTGGGTACGAGCAGTACTTC.

The chain joins TRBV6-1 to TRBJ2-1; tentatively, D is TRBD2 (6 bases). Trimming removed 5 bases from V and 2 bases from J, with 13 bases in between. CDR3 size: 15 residues. Germline CDR1 reads MNHNS; CDR2 reads SASEGT. This chain's CDR3 is CASSRDFVPYNEQFF. CDR3 coding DNA: TGTGCCAGCAGTCGGGACTTCGTCCCCTACAATGAGCAGTTCTTC.

This clone has a handful of counts. The chain employs TRBV21-1 and TRBJ2-3; the table calls TRBD2, which could not be checked here. TRBV21-1 is a pseudogene locus. The CDR3 runs 14 residues. The CDR3 sequence: CASRSPGSTDTQYF. The DNA for the CDR3 is TGTGCCAGCAGAAGCCCGGGTAGTACAGATACGCAGTATTTT.

This chain connects TRBV5-4 to TRBJ1-2; D gene unclear. CDR3 length: 13 residues. Germline CDR1 SGHNT, CDR2 YYREEE (reference sequence). V dropped 2 bases and J dropped 2 bases, with 7 bases sitting between them. The CDR3 nucleotides read TGTGCCAGCAGCTTTACAGAGAACTATGGCTACACCTTC. Encoded protein: CASSFTENYGYTF.

This clone was picked up many times. The genes are TRBV7-9 and TRBJ2-7; D gene uncertain. From germline, CDR1 is SEHNR and CDR2 FQNEAQ (reference sequence). V shed 5 bases and J shed 4 bases, with 12 bases lying between them. The CDR3 has 13 residues. The DNA for the CDR3 is TGTGCCAGCAGCGCAGCTGGTGGGTACGAGCAGTACGTC. Protein sequence: CASSAAGGYEQYV.

V is TRBV7-2 and J is TRBJ2-1; 12 bases align to TRBD2. The ends lost 7 bases at V and 7 bases at J; junction bases unmatched: 8. Per germline, CDR1 SGHTA and CDR2 FQGNSA. This CDR3 is 15 amino acids long. In DNA form, the CDR3 reads TGTGCCAGCACCCCTAGCGGGGGGGCCGTAAATGAGCAGTTCTTC. It is translated as CASTPSGGAVNEQFF.

This clone was picked up a small number of times. V gene TRBV15 combines with J gene TRBJ2-7; D is unclear. Trimming pared 3 bases from V and 3 bases from J, leaving 6 bases between. Germline CDR1 is LNHNV and CDR2 is YYDKDF (reference sequence). The CDR3 sequence is 12 residues long. Here the CDR3 DNA reads TGTGCCACCAGCAGGAGAGACTACGAGCAGTACTTC. Its protein product is CATSRRDYEQYF.

This clone appeared a few times. Sequence at one end of the junction differs from germline and may be a read error. The rearrangement uses TRBV5-1 and TRBJ2-7; perhaps TRBD2 as D (8 bases). This CDR3 spans 12 amino acids. Germline CDR1 reads SGHRS; CDR2 reads YFSETQ. CDR3 in amino acids: CASSLREGQRNF. The CDR3, as DNA: TGCGCCAGCAGCTTGCGGGAGGGACAGCGAAACTTC.

This rearrangement joins TRBV6-1 to TRBJ2-1; 7 nucleotides align to TRBD2. V lost 10 bases, J lost 10 bases, and 10 bases stayed unmatched. Germline V gene data show CDR1 as MNHNS and CDR2 as SASEGT. The CDR3 contains 12 residues. As DNA, the CDR3 is TGTGCCATTTGGGGGAGGGCTGGCGAGCAGTTCTTC. It encodes CAIWGRAGEQFF.

In its sample, this clone was seen a few times. The V call is TRBV5-1, the J call TRBJ1-2; D perhaps matches TRBD1 (5 bases). V shed 6 bases and J shed 11 bases, with 20 bases lying between them. Per germline, CDR1 SGHRS and CDR2 YFSETQ. The CDR3 loop spans 13 amino acids. The DNA for the CDR3 is TGCGCCAGCAAAGGGGCATGGTATGGATGGTACACCTTC. It encodes CASKGAWYGWYTF.

This chain links TRBV29-1 with TRBJ1-2; D may be TRBD1 (5 bases). Trimming cost V 0 bases and J 4 bases, with 9 bases left between them. Germline V gene data show CDR1 as SQVTM and CDR2 as ANQGSEA. The CDR3 totals 13 residues. The CDR3 here is CSVEDRGTYGYTF. CDR3 nucleotide sequence: TGCAGCGTTGAAGATCGAGGGACCTATGGCTACACCTTC.

This clone was found a few times. The CDR3 nucleotides are TGTGCCAGCAGCTTCCGGAGGGGGGAACCTGAAAACACCATATATTTT. This encodes CASSFRRGEPENTIYF. V gene TRBV9 combines with J gene TRBJ1-3, with D maybe TRBD1 (6 bases). V lost 4 bases and J 6 bases, leaving 20 bases between the germline ends. The CDR3 totals 16 residues. Germline V gene lookup returns CDR1 SGDLS and CDR2 YYNGEE. Looking up the rest from reference TRBV9 and TRBJ1-3 gives the full variable domain: DSGVTQTPKHLITATGQRVTLRCSPRSGDLSVYWYQQSLDQGLQFLIQYYNGEERAKGNILERFSAQQFPDLHSELNLSSLELGDSALYFCASSFRRGEPENTIYFGEGSWLTVV.

This clone showed up just a few times. V is TRBV7-2 and J is TRBJ1-1; no firm D call. V was pared by 6 bases and J by 8 bases, with 10 bases between. The length of the CDR3 is 11 residues. Germline assignment: CDR1 SGHTA and CDR2 FQGNSA. CDR3 in DNA: TGTGCCAGCAGGACGTTGTCAGAAGCTTTCTTT. Its protein is CASRTLSEAFF.